The TCR beta chain described here comes from a study of TIL therapy for anti-PD-1-resistant metastatic lung cancer (dated by TCRdb to about 2021). Notes on the research overall: Tumors were harvested prior to any PD-1/PD-L1 blockade, after which nivolumab was administered to patients, and lymphodepletion, expanded TIL infusion and IL-2 were given to patients who progressed. T cell receptor beta sequencing of tumor and peripheral blood was used to follow clonotypes across the tumor, the expanded TIL product and serial blood samples. A median age of around 58 years (range about 38-85) and a median tumor PD-L1 proportion score of 6% to 7% were recorded among enrolled patients. Across the cohort, whole-exome sequencing showed a median non-synonymous tumor mutation burden of under 1.8 mutations per megabase. The cohort was predominantly lung adenocarcinoma, with a few EGFR-mutant and two ALK-rearranged tumors, and half of patients were current or former smokers.

Details on this clone: Its binding antigen is unknown. No base-level quality is on record; no much larger clone is a single base apart.

The immunoSEQ v3 hsTCRB kit was used to amplify TCR beta CDR3 regions from genomic DNA through bias-controlled multiplex PCR. TCR libraries were sequenced on an Illumina NextSeq 500 to around 2.1 million read pairs for survey level or roughly 5-6.5 million for deep level. In the authors' own workflow: V, D and J genes were assigned, non-productive sequences were removed, and clonality was reported by immunoSEQ Analyzer software. To compare repertoires between infused TIL and blood, productive Simpson clonality was used along with the Morisita overlap index of productive TRB rearrangements. The absolute count of a clonotype in blood was estimated by multiplying the lymphocyte count by the CD3+ fraction and by the productive frequency of the clone. The clones in this table, taken by TCRdb from immuneACCESS, are in-frame only. Not every clone is retained; where verified, under half of the shortfall comes from an unresolved V gene, and the cause of the rest is unknown. V and J calls and clone size follow that table, whereas D and trimming were derived from the DNA. For this sample there are about 36,000 clones; 73% appear just once. The top ten clones comprise 4.5% to 7% of the sample.

The CDR3 covers 12 residues, taking in both the cysteine and the phenylalanine. Only the CDR3 DNA is retained, 36 bases long and in frame from the first base. The V end loses 5 bases and the J end loses 4 bases, and a stretch of 6 bases separates them. The germline V gene (reference sequence) sets CDR1 to SEHNR and CDR2 to FQNEAQ. Read against the paper, the sample's time point label means: pre-treatment sample, taken before nivolumab and TIL therapy. Between October 2017 and 2020, a dual-center phase I trial enrolled adults who had stage 4 NSCLC. Samples were obtained from a single-arm, open-label phase I trial in which tumor-infiltrating lymphocyte therapy with nivolumab was evaluated in advanced non-small cell lung cancer. Blood mononuclear cells from EDTA tubes were isolated by Ficoll gradient, snap-frozen as pellets, and DNA was extracted with a Qiagen mini-prep kit. Summary of the overall study and its limitations: Infused TIL clonotypes partially replaced the baseline peripheral repertoire then decayed over months, with no apparent association between persistence and response. The study protocol defined all tumor marker inferences as exploratory. Generalizability was limited because the cohort was highly selected, with more treatment-naive, never-smoker and oncogene-addicted patients included than is typical.

The source is a person between 25 and 80 years old with non-small cell lung cancer. Sequenced here: blood, sampled at baseline. In this chain, TRBV7-9 is recombined with TRBJ1-3; TRBD1 is perhaps the D gene, given 6 matching bases. The CDR3 loop reads CASSDRGNTIYF. The DNA is TGTGCCAGCAGCGACAGGGGAAACACCATATATTTT.